This TCR beta chain was found in a study of blood T cell repertoires in COVID-19. Here immunoSEQ multiplex PCR was the method, and the copy in TCRdb shows in-frame clones only, minus some. The sample carries around 15,000 clones, about 91% recorded once. J lost 9 bases, V lost 6 bases, and 10 bases had no gene match. Germline V gene lookup returns CDR1 KGHSH and CDR2 LQKENI. CDR3 length: 13 amino acids. The source is a human donor in a cohort sampled during active COVID-19. What was sequenced was peripheral blood. This rearrangement joins TRBV18 to TRBJ2-7; 8 nucleotides line up with TRBD1. For the CDR3, the DNA is TGTGCCAGCTCCACCTCTCAGGGGGCCTGGCAGTACTTC. It yields the protein CASSTSQGAWQYF.